Shown below are 29 T cell receptor beta chains from a single sample sequenced in a study of Tregs in tolerant kidney transplant recipients. TCRdb keeps only in-frame clones here, not all; method: immunoSEQ multiplex PCR. The listing records roughly 32,000 clones. This material consisted of CD8+ T cells from blood, taken before the transplant. These TCRs come from a human donor who received a combined kidney and bone marrow transplant.

This chain's CDR3 is CSVVRLNNEQFF. The part of the CDR3 DNA that was read is TGCAGCGTTGTGAGGCTGAACAATGAG. The chain couples TRBV29-1 to TRBJ2-1; no reliable D call. The read stops 3 residues short of the end of the CDR3; the missing end is completed from the germline J gene. Trimming stripped 4 bases from V and 5 bases from J, with 9 bases between. Germline V lookup: CDR1 SQVTM, CDR2 ANQGSEA. The CDR3 runs to 12 residues.

About this clone: The CDR3 end is not reached by the read, which stops 3 residues before it; the germline J gene fills it in. The rearrangement joins TRBV20-1 to TRBJ2-7; 8 bases map to TRBD1. J lost 2 bases, V lost 5 bases, and 8 bases had no gene match. CDR1 is DFQATT, CDR2 SNEGSKA, per germline (reference sequence). The CDR3 contains 14 residues. Partial CDR3 DNA: TGCAGTGCTCTCCACCGACAGGGGACCTACGAG. Amino acid sequence: CSALHRQGTYE. The entire CDR3 protein is CSALHRQGTYEQYF.

As to this clone: The read ends 3 residues early relative to the CDR3; the germline J gene fills the gap. The chain employs TRBV4-1 and TRBJ1-1; 10 bases are shared with TRBD1. The CDR3 has 18 residues. Germline V gene data show CDR1 as MGHRA and CDR2 as YSYEKL. Trimming took 3 bases from V and 1 from J; bases not matched to a gene: 11. CDR3 DNA (partial): TGCGCCAGCAGCCATCTACTAGGACAGGGGGATGGGAACACTGAA. Translating gives CASSHLLGQGDGNTE. Given in full, the CDR3 is CASSHLLGQGDGNTEAFF.

Concerning this clone itself: The read ends 3 residues shy of where the CDR3 ends; the end is completed using the germline J gene. The J gene is TRBJ1-2, the V gene TRBV7-9, with 9 positions matching TRBD1. The junction had 8 bases not matched to a gene; V was cut back by 5 bases and J by 4 bases. Germline CDR1 is SEHNR and CDR2 is FQNEAQ (reference sequence). The CDR3 has 15 residues. Partial CDR3 DNA: TGTGCCAGCAGCACGGGACAGGGTGTCGGCTATGGC. Translated: CASSTGQGVGYG. The full CDR3 protein is CASSTGQGVGYGYTF.

Notes on this clone: The CDR3 extends 3 residues past the end of the read, so its final part is completed from the germline J gene. The chain joins TRBV30 to TRBJ2-3, with 11 bases that match TRBD2. In germline, CDR1 is GTSNPN, CDR2 SVGIG (reference sequence). The CDR3 covers 19 residues. Trimming took 0 bases from V and 6 from J; bases not matched to a gene: 17. CDR3: CAWSVLPEIAGGLADTQYF. The sequenced CDR3 bases are TGTGCCTGGAGTGTACTACCCGAGATAGCGGGAGGGCTGGCGGATACG.

With respect to this clone: The CDR3 extends 3 residues past the end of the read, so its final part is completed from the germline J gene. The V and J genes are TRBV5-6 and TRBJ2-7, with 7 bases identical to TRBD1. The germline CDR1 and CDR2 sequences are SGHDT and YYEEEE. V gave up 2 bases and J gave up 3 bases; unmatched junction bases: 8. The CDR3 is 15 amino acids. The CDR3 is CASSFGTAIVYEQYF. CDR3 DNA, as far as it was read: TGTGCCAGCAGCTTCGGGACAGCAATCGTCTACGAG.

Points on this clone: The read terminates 3 residues ahead of where the CDR3 ends, so the germline J gene completes it. The chain has TRBV7-9 and TRBJ1-5, with a weak D call TRBD1 (5 bases). The CDR3 is made up of 15 amino acids. Germline V gene sequence: CDR1 SEHNR, CDR2 FQNEAQ (reference sequence). V lost 5 bases to trimming and J lost 7 bases, with 18 bases between them. CDR3 DNA (partial): TGTGCCAGCAGCCCGACCGAGGCAGGGCACCAGCCC. This codes for CASSPTEAGHQP. The full CDR3 reads CASSPTEAGHQPQHF.

Worth noting for this clone: Read sequence stops 3 residues before the CDR3 end, and the germline J gene provides the missing end. The chain is built from TRBV19 and TRBJ2-7; TRBD1 matches at 8 bases. The CDR3 sequence is 15 residues long. The germline gives CDR1 LNHDA, CDR2 SQIVND (reference sequence). Trimming cost V 5 bases and J 3 bases; bases outside gene matches: 9. CDR3 residues: CASSAGTGSLYEQYF. CDR3 DNA, as far as it was read: TGTGCCAGTAGTGCCGGGACAGGCTCCCTCTACGAG.

On this clone: The DNA ends 3 residues before the CDR3 does, and the rest of the CDR3 is filled in from the germline J gene. V is TRBV2 and J is TRBJ1-1, with 7 bases fitting TRBD1. The germline V gene encodes CDR1 SNHLY and CDR2 FYNNEI. The CDR3 extends over 15 amino acids. J lost 4 bases, V lost 4 bases, and 9 bases had no gene match. The CDR3: CASSGNRGTGTEAFF. The part of the CDR3 DNA that was read is TGTGCCAGCAGTGGGAACAGGGGAACGGGCACTGAA.

On this clone: The sequence runs out 3 residues before the end of the CDR3; the remainder is reconstructed from the germline J gene. The genes are TRBV20-1 and TRBJ1-1; tentative D call: TRBD1 (5 bases). V lost 1 base and J lost 7, with 10 bases in between. Germline CDR1 reads DFQATT; CDR2 reads SNEGSKA (reference sequence). This CDR3 region has 12 residues. The part of the CDR3 DNA that was read is TGCAGTGCTAGAGTCGCAGGGCATGAA. Translation gives CSARVAGHE. The entire CDR3 is CSARVAGHEAFF.

As regards this clone: The DNA ends 3 residues before the CDR3 does, and the rest of the CDR3 is filled in from the germline J gene. The chain has TRBV19 and TRBJ1-3; no clear D. CDR1 and CDR2 (germline): LNHDA, SQIVND (reference sequence). CDR3 size: 16 residues. Trimming pared 5 bases from V and 0 bases from J, leaving 14 bases between. CDR3 protein: CASSQISLTSGNTIYF. CDR3 bases read: TGTGCCAGTAGTCAGATCAGTTTAACCTCTGGAAACACC.

About this clone: The CDR3 end falls 3 residues outside the read, so it is completed with the germline J gene. V and J are TRBV19 and TRBJ1-1; D possibly corresponds to TRBD1 (6 bases). The CDR3 length is 15 residues. Trimming stripped 4 bases from V and 1 base from J, with 13 bases between. Germline V CDR1 and CDR2: LNHDA, SQIVND (reference sequence). The CDR3 bases that were read are TGTGCCAGTAGTAGGTCAGGGGCGAGGAACACTGAA. Residues: CASSRSGARNTE. The whole CDR3 is CASSRSGARNTEAFF.

In regard to this clone: Coverage ceases 3 residues before the CDR3 finishes, and the germline J gene fills in the end. This chain connects TRBV5-1 to TRBJ1-2, with D maybe TRBD1 (5 bases). Germline loops: CDR1 SGHRS, CDR2 YFSETQ. Trimming pared 0 bases from V and 3 bases from J, leaving 18 bases between. The CDR3 sequence is 17 residues long. The CDR3 sequence is CASSLDSLPGWDYGYTF. The CDR3 DNA, read in part, is TGCGCCAGCAGCTTGGACTCTTTGCCAGGGTGGGACTATGGC.

This clone is identified as medium-sized from frequency. Coverage ceases 3 residues before the CDR3 finishes, and the germline J gene fills in the end. The rearrangement uses TRBV5-1 and TRBJ2-1, with TRBD1 matching 7 bases. The V gene end was trimmed by 4 bases and the J gene end by 5 bases; junction bases not matched to a gene: 12. The germline V gene has CDR1 SGHRS and CDR2 YFSETQ. The CDR3 length is 16 residues. CDR3 bases read: TGCGCCAGCAGCATCAATACCGGGACAGTTAACAATGAG. Amino acids: CASSINTGTVNNE. The entire CDR3 protein is CASSINTGTVNNEQFF. Complete variable domain (other parts from reference TRBV5-1 and TRBJ2-1): KAGVTQTPRYLIKTRGQQVTLSCSPISGHRSVSWYQQTPGQGLQFLFEYFSETQRNKGNFPGRFSGRQFSNSRSEMNVSTLELGDSALYLCASSINTGTVNNEQFFGPGTRLTVL.

To note about this clone: The missing CDR3 end, 3 residues past where the read stops, is filled in from the germline J gene. J is TRBJ2-7 and V is TRBV20-1; D perhaps matches TRBD1 (6 bases). Germline loops: CDR1 DFQATT, CDR2 SNEGSKA (reference sequence). This CDR3 comprises 16 residues. V dropped 3 bases and J dropped 4 bases, with 22 bases sitting between them. CDR3 amino acids: CSARDPQDSSDYEQYF. The CDR3 DNA, read in part, is TGCAGTGCTAGGGACCCACAGGACAGCTCGGATTACGAG.

Concerning this clone itself: The read is 3 residues too short to cover the CDR3 end, so that end is filled in from the germline J gene. The chain uses TRBV11-2 and TRBJ2-1; possible D gene TRBD1, 6 bases. The CDR3 has 14 amino acids. The ends were cut back, 3 bases at V and 8 bases at J, with 14 bases in the middle. Germline CDR1 reads SGHAT; CDR2 reads FQNNGV. The CDR3 reads CASSLDAGGDEQFF. CDR3 DNA, as far as it was read: TGTGCCAGCAGCTTGGACGCTGGGGGCGATGAG.

Comments on this clone: The read gets to within 3 residues of the CDR3 end, and the germline J gene fills in the rest. The V gene is TRBV6-2 or TRBV6-3, the J gene TRBJ2-7; a possible D gene is TRBD2 (5 bases). Germline CDR1 is MNHEY and CDR2 is SVGEGT. The germline V and J ends were trimmed by 2 bases and 0 bases, with 5 bases remaining between them. The CDR3 extends over 13 amino acids. CDR3 bases read: TGTGCCAGCAGTTACGACTACTCCTACGAG. Its translation: CASSYDYSYE. The whole CDR3 is CASSYDYSYEQYF.

A remark on this clone: The read comes to an end 3 residues before the CDR3 does, leaving the germline J gene to fill in the end. This chain joins TRBV7-9 and TRBJ2-4, with D tentatively TRBD1 (6 bases). CDR1 is SEHNR, CDR2 FQNEAQ, per germline (reference sequence). The CDR3 is made up of 14 amino acids. Trimming cost V 2 bases and J 6 bases, with 11 bases left between them. Partial CDR3 DNA: TGTGCCAGCAGCTTAAGGGGGAGTCCAAACATT. Protein sequence: CASSLRGSPNI. The CDR3 in its entirety is CASSLRGSPNIQYF.

In the case of this clone: The CDR3 end falls 3 residues outside the read, so it is completed with the germline J gene. The V gene is TRBV7-9, the J gene TRBJ1-2; TRBD1 aligns across 9 bases. Germline lookup yields CDR1 SEHNR and CDR2 FQNEAQ (reference sequence). V was pared by 1 base and J by 4 bases, with 4 bases of the junction left unmatched. CDR3 length: 15 amino acids. Partial CDR3 DNA: TGTGCCAGCAGCTTAGGACAGGGGGGGCCCTATGGC. Its protein is CASSLGQGGPYG. The whole CDR3 region reads CASSLGQGGPYGYTF.

With regard to this clone: The read gets to within 3 residues of the CDR3 end, and the germline J gene fills in the rest. V gene TRBV9 combines with J gene TRBJ2-1, with D tentatively TRBD2 (7 bases). The CDR3 loop spans 15 amino acids. Germline-derived CDR1 and CDR2 are SGDLS and YYNGEE. Trimming pared 0 bases from V and 6 bases from J, leaving 13 bases between. CDR3 protein: CASSVDLGGGNEQFF. Partial CDR3 DNA: TGTGCCAGCAGCGTAGATCTGGGAGGGGGCAATGAG.

Comment on this clone: Sequencing ends 3 residues short of the CDR3 end; the germline J gene provides the rest. V usage is TRBV6-2 or TRBV6-3 and J usage is TRBJ2-2, with D possibly matching TRBD2 (6 bases). Germline V lookup: CDR1 MNHEY, CDR2 SVGEGT. V was pared by 6 bases and J by 4 bases, with 12 bases between. This CDR3 contains 14 residues. Partial CDR3 DNA: TGTGCCAGCAGCGTAAGGGGAGGCACCGGGGAG. Translation gives CASSVRGGTGE. The entire CDR3 is CASSVRGGTGELFF.

Comment on this clone: The read stops 3 residues short of the end of the CDR3; the missing end is completed from the germline J gene. The V and J genes are TRBV6-2 or TRBV6-3 and TRBJ2-7; no reliable D call. CDR3 length equals 12 residues. V was pared by 4 bases and J by 1 base, with 5 bases between. Germline CDR1 reads MNHEY; CDR2 reads SVGEGT. Incomplete CDR3 DNA: TGTGCCAGCAGTTCCATTTCCTACGAG. This gives the protein CASSSISYE. The full CDR3 is CASSSISYEQYF.

As regards this clone: The read ends 3 residues before the CDR3 terminus; that terminus is restored from the germline J gene. V gene TRBV19 combines with J gene TRBJ2-3, with TRBD2 matching 9 bases. This CDR3 has 16 amino acids. With V trimmed by 4 bases and J by 1 base, 6 bases remained unmatched. CDR1 and CDR2 (germline): LNHDA, SQIVND (reference sequence). CDR3 DNA, as far as it was read: TGTGCCAGTAGTAAAATAGCGGGAGAGGGCACAGATACG. Protein product: CASSKIAGEGTDT. The full CDR3 protein reads CASSKIAGEGTDTQYF.

This clone is called medium-sized based on its frequency. The CDR3 end falls 3 residues outside the read, so it is completed with the germline J gene. The chain combines TRBV20-1 with TRBJ1-2, with D tentatively TRBD1 (5 bases). Germline values: CDR1 DFQATT, CDR2 SNEGSKA (reference sequence). V was cut by 0 bases and J by 5 bases, with 13 bases left in between. The CDR3 runs 14 residues. The CDR3: CSARDQAGVYGYTF. The DNA read from the CDR3 is TGCAGTGCTAGAGACCAAGCGGGGGTATATGGC.

Of note for this clone: With the read ending 3 residues before the CDR3 end, the germline J gene is used to fill in that end. V is TRBV7-9 and J is TRBJ2-7; TRBD1 agrees at 7 bases. The CDR3 covers 14 residues. The junction had 6 bases not matched to a gene; V was cut back by 5 bases and J by 2 bases. The germline gives CDR1 SEHNR, CDR2 FQNEAQ (reference sequence). The sequenced CDR3 bases are TGTGCCAGCAGCCAAAGGGACAGAACCTACGAG. Translating it yields CASSQRDRTYE. The entire CDR3 protein is CASSQRDRTYEQYF.

On this clone: The CDR3 extends 3 residues past the end of the read, so its final part is completed from the germline J gene. The J gene is TRBJ2-1, the V gene TRBV7-9; either TRBD1 or TRBD2 may fit D (5 bases each). This CDR3 comprises 13 residues. The ends were cut back, 7 bases at V and 9 bases at J, with 16 bases in the middle. Germline CDR1 SEHNR, CDR2 FQNEAQ (reference sequence). CDR3 DNA (partial): TGTGCCAGCACCCCAGAGGGGTGGGGTGAG. This encodes CASTPEGWGE. The entire CDR3 protein reads CASTPEGWGEQFF.

For this clone: The CDR3 is cut off 3 residues early in the read; its end comes from the germline J gene. V is TRBV5-6 and J is TRBJ1-5; D is possibly TRBD1 (6 bases). This CDR3 is 13 amino acids long. V lost 4 bases and J lost 5, with 10 bases in between. Looked up from germline, CDR1 is SGHDT and CDR2 is YYEEEE. This chain's CDR3 is CASSPQGYQPQHF. CDR3 bases read: TGTGCCAGCAGCCCACAGGGATATCAGCCC.

Concerning this clone itself: Coverage ceases 3 residues before the CDR3 finishes, and the germline J gene fills in the end. The V and J genes are TRBV4-1 and TRBJ2-2; D may be TRBD2 (6 bases). The CDR3 sequence is 15 residues long. The germline V gene encodes CDR1 MGHRA and CDR2 YSYEKL. Between the trimmed V and J ends, which lost 5 bases and 5 bases, there was a span of 15 bases. CDR3 region: CASSMTRFQTGELFF. The part of the CDR3 DNA that was read is TGCGCCAGCAGCATGACTAGATTTCAAACCGGGGAG.

As to this clone: The CDR3 end is not reached by the read, which stops 3 residues before it; the germline J gene fills it in. V is TRBV7-2 and J is TRBJ2-5; D gene uncertain. The CDR3 contains 13 residues. Between the trimmed V and J ends, which lost 3 bases and 0 bases, there was a span of 5 bases. CDR1 is SGHTA and CDR2 is FQGNSA in the germline V gene. The CDR3: CASSLANQETQYF. The covered CDR3 bases are TGTGCCAGCAGCTTGGCCAACCAAGAGACC.